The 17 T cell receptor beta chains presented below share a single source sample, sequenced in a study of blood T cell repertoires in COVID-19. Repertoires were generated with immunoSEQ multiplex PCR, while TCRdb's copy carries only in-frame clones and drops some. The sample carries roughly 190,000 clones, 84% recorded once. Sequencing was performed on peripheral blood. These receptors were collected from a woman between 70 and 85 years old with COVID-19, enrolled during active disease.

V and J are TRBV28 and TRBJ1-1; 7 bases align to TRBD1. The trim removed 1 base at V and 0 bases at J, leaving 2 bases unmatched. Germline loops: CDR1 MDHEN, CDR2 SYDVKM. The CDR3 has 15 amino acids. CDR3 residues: CASSLLGQVNTEAFF. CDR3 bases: TGTGCCAGCAGTTTATTAGGACAGGTGAACACTGAAGCTTTCTTT.

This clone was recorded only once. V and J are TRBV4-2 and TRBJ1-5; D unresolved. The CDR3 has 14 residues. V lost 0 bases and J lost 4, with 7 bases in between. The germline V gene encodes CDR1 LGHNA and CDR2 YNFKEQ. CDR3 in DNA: TGTGCCAGCAGCCAAGATCTGGAGAATCAGCCCCAGCATTTT. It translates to CASSQDLENQPQHF.

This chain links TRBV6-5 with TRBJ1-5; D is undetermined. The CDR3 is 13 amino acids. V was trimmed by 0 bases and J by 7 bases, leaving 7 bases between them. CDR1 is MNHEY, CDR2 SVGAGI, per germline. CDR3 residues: CASSYSREQPQHF. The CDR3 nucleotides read TGTGCCAGCAGTTACTCTCGAGAGCAGCCCCAGCATTTT.

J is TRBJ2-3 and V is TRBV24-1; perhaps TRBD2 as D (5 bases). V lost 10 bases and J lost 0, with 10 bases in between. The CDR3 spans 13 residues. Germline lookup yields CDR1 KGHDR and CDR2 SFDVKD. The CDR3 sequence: CATASGSTDTQYF. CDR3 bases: TGTGCCACTGCTTCGGGAAGCACAGATACGCAGTATTTT.

Here the CDR3 reads CASSLSRDRDEQFF. In nucleotides, the CDR3 is TGTGCCAGCAGTTTATCCCGGGACAGGGATGAGCAGTTCTTC. The chain carries TRBV27 and TRBJ2-1, with 9 nucleotides matching TRBD1. The CDR3 has 14 residues. Germline V gives CDR1 MNHEY, CDR2 SMNVEV (reference sequence). Losses at the gene ends were 0 bases for V and 8 bases for J; bases not matched to a gene: 2.

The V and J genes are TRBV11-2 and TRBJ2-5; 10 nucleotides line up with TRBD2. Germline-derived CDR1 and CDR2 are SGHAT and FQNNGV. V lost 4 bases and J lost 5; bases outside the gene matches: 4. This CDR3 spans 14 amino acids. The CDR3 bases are TGTGCCAGCAGCTCCTTAGCGGGGGGCGAGACCCAGTACTTC. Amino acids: CASSSLAGGETQYF. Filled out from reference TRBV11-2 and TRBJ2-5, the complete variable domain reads EAGVAQSPRYKIIEKRQSVAFWCNPISGHATLYWYQQILGQGPKLLIQFQNNGVVDDSQLPKDRFSAERLKGVDSTLKIQPAKLEDSAVYLCASSSLAGGETQYFGPGTRLLVL.

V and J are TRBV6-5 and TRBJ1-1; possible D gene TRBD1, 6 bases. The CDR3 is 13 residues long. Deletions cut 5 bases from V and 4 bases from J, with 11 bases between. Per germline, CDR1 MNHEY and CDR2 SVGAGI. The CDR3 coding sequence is TGTGCCAGCAGTCCCCAACAGGGCACTGAAGCTTTCTTT. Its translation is CASSPQQGTEAFF.

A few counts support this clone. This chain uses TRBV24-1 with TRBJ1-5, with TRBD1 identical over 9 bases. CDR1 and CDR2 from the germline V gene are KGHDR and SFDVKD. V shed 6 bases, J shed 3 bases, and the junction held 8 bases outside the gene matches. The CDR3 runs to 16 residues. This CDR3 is CATSMGQGSNNQPQHF. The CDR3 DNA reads TGTGCCACCAGTATGGGACAGGGAAGTAACAATCAGCCCCAGCATTTT.

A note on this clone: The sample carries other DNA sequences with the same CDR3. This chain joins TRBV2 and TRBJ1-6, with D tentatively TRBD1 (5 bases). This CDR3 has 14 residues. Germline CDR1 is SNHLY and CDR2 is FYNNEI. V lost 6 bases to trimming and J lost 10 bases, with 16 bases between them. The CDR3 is CASSATGERSPLHF. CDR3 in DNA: TGTGCCAGCAGCGCTACAGGAGAGCGCTCACCCCTCCACTTT. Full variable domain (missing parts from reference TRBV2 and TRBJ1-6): EPEVTQTPSHQVTQMGQEVILRCVPISNHLYFYWYRQILGQKVEFLVSFYNNEISEKSEIFDDQFSVERPDGSNFTLKIRSTKLEDSAMYFCASSATGERSPLHFGNGTRLTVT.

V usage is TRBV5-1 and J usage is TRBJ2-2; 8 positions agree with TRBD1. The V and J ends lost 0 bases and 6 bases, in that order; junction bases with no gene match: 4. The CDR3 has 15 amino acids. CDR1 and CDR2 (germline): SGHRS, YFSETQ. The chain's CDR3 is CASSLVTGGSGELFF. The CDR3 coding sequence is TGCGCCAGCAGCTTGGTTACAGGGGGGTCCGGGGAGCTGTTTTTT. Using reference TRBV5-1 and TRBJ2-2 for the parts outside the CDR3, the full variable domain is KAGVTQTPRYLIKTRGQQVTLSCSPISGHRSVSWYQQTPGQGLQFLFEYFSETQRNKGNFPGRFSGRQFSNSRSEMNVSTLELGDSALYLCASSLVTGGSGELFFGEGSRLTVL.

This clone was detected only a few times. The CDR3 is CASSLRSGGSLRGNEQFF. As DNA, the CDR3 is TGTGCCAGCAGCTTAAGGTCCGGGGGGTCCCTTCGGGGGAATGAGCAGTTCTTC. The genes are TRBV7-2 and TRBJ2-1, with 7 bases fitting TRBD2. Trimming took 2 bases from V and 7 from J; bases not matched to a gene: 17. The CDR3 is made up of 18 amino acids. Germline loops: CDR1 SGHTA, CDR2 FQGNSA.

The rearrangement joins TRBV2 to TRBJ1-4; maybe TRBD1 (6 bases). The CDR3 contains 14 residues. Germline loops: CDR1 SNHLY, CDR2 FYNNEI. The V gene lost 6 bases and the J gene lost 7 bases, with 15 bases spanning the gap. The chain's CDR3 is CASRYREGVEKLFF. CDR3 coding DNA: TGTGCCAGCAGATACAGGGAGGGGGTTGAAAAACTGTTTTTT.

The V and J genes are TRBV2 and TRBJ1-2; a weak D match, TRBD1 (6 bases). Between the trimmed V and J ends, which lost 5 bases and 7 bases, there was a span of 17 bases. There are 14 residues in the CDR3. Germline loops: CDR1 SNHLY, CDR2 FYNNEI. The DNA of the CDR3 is TGTGCCAGCAGTAAGGACAGTAATAACGGTGGCTACACCTTC. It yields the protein CASSKDSNNGGYTF. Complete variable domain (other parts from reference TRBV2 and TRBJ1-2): EPEVTQTPSHQVTQMGQEVILRCVPISNHLYFYWYRQILGQKVEFLVSFYNNEISEKSEIFDDQFSVERPDGSNFTLKIRSTKLEDSAMYFCASSKDSNNGGYTFGSGTRLTVV.

CDR3 DNA: TGTGCCACCGCAGACAGAAATTCACCCCTCCACTTT. It translates to CATADRNSPLHF. The rearrangement joins TRBV10-3 to TRBJ1-6; TRBD1 might be the D (5 bases). The V gene's germline CDR1 is ENHRY and CDR2 SYGVKD. The CDR3 totals 12 residues. With 10 bases removed from V and 7 bases from J, the gap between germline ends came to 11 bases.

In DNA form, the CDR3 reads TGTGCCAGCAGCTTGGACAGGACTGAAGCTTTCTTT. This codes for CASSLDRTEAFF. J is TRBJ1-1 and V is TRBV7-8; 7 bases line up with TRBD1. CDR1 is SGHVS, CDR2 FQNEAQ, per germline. The V gene end was trimmed by 3 bases and the J gene end by 5 bases; junction bases not matched to a gene: 0. The CDR3 loop spans 12 amino acids.

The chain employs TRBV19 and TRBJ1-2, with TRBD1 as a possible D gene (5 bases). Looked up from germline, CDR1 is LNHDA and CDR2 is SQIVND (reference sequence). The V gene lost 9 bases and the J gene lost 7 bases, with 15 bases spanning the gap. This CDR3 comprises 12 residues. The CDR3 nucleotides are TGTGCCAGCTTCAGGCTGGGGGGTGGCTACACCTTC. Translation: CASFRLGGGYTF.

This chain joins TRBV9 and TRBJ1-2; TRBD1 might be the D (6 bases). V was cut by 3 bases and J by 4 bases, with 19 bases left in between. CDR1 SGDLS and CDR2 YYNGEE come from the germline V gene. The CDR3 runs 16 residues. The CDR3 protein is CASSATFGGGLYGYTF. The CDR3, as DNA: TGTGCCAGCAGCGCCACTTTCGGGGGGGGCCTCTATGGCTACACCTTC.